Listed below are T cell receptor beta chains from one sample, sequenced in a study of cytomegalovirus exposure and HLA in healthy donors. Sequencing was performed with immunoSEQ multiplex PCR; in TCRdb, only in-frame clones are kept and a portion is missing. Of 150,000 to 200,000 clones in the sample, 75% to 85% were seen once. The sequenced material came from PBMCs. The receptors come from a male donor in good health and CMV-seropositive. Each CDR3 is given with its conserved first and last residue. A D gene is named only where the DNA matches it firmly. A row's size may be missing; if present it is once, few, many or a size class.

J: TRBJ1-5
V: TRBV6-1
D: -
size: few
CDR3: CASSEGGGRIPQHF
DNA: TGTGCCAGCAGTGAAGGGGGGGGCCGGATCCCCCAGCATTTT

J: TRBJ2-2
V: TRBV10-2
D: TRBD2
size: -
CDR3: CASSEGPSGGPGELFF
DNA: TGCGCCAGCAGTGAGGGGCCTAGCGGGGGGCCAGGGGAGCTGTTTTTT

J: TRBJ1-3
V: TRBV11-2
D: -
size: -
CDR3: CASSRQTVSGNTIYF
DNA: TGTGCCAGCAGCCGCCAGACAGTCTCTGGAAACACCATATATTTT

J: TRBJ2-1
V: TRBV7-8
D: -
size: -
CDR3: CASSPGDEQFF
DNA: TGTGCCAGCAGCCCAGGGGATGAGCAGTTCTTC

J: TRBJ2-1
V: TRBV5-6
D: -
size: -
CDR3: CASSLGGGEQFF
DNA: TGTGCCAGCAGCTTGGGCGGTGGTGAGCAGTTCTTC

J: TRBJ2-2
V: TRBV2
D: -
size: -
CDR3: CASSGDTVSGELFF
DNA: TGTGCCAGCAGTGGCGACACTGTCTCCGGGGAGCTGTTTTTT

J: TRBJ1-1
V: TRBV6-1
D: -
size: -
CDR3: CASSERSGGQMNTEAFF
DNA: TGTGCCAGCAGTGAAAGATCTGGAGGACAGATGAACACTGAAGCTTTCTTT

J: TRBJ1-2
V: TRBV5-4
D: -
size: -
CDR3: CASSFGSETGGYTF
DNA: TGTGCCAGCAGCTTTGGTTCGGAGACAGGTGGCTACACCTTC

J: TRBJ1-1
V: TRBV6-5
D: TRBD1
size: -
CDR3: CASSQGAKTEAFF
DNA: TGTGCCAGCTCCCAGGGGGCTAAGACTGAAGCTTTCTTT

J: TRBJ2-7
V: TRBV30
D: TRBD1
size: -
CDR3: CAWDPGTGAYEQYF
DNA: TGTGCCTGGGATCCCGGGACAGGGGCCTACGAGCAGTACTTC

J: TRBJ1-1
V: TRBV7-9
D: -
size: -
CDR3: CASMGAENTEAFF
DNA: TGTGCCAGCATGGGGGCCGAGAACACTGAAGCTTTCTTT

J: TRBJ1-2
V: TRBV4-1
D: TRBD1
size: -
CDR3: CASSQDLESGGPTGYTF
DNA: TGCGCCAGCAGCCAAGATTTGGAGTCAGGGGGACCTACTGGCTACACCTTC

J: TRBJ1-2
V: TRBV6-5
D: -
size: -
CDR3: CASSYSTGPSIDGYTF
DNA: TGTGCCAGCAGTTACTCGACAGGCCCCTCGATCGATGGCTACACCTTC

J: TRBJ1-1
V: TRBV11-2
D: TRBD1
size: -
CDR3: CASSSYQGAPNTEAFF
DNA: TGTGCCAGCAGCTCATACCAGGGGGCGCCGAACACTGAAGCTTTCTTT

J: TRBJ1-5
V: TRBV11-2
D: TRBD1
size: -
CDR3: CASSTDRGQPQHF
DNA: TGTGCCAGCAGCACCGACAGGGGTCAGCCCCAGCATTTT

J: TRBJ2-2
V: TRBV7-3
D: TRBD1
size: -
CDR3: CASSTRQGTGELFF
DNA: TGTGCCAGCAGCACAAGACAGGGGACCGGGGAGCTGTTTTTT

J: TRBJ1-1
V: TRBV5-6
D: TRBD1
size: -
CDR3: CASSPVKKGGVNTEAFF
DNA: TGTGCCAGCAGCCCGGTTAAGAAAGGGGGCGTGAACACTGAAGCTTTCTTT

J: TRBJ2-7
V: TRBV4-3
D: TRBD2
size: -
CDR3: CASSQLGTSGGGGYEQYF
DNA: TGCGCCAGCAGCCAGCTGGGGACTAGCGGGGGCGGGGGGTACGAGCAGTACTTC

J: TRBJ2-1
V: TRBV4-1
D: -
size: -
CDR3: CASSQGGRNNEQFF
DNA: TGCGCCAGCAGCCAAGGAGGGCGAAACAATGAGCAGTTCTTC

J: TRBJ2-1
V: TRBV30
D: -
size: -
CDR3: CASLRGSYNEQFF
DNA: TGTGCCTCCCTGCGGGGATCCTACAATGAGCAGTTCTTC

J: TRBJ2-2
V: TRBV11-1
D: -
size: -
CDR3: CASSRRLSENTGELFF
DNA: TGTGCCAGCAGCCGCAGACTTTCCGAAAACACCGGGGAGCTGTTTTTT

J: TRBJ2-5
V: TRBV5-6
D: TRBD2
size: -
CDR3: CASSLYFLAGGQETQYF
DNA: TGTGCCAGCAGCCTCTACTTCTTAGCGGGGGGCCAAGAGACCCAGTACTTC

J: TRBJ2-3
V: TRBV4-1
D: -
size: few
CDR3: CASSRKVAQSTDTQYF
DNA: TGCGCCAGCAGCCGTAAAGTTGCACAGAGCACAGATACGCAGTATTTT

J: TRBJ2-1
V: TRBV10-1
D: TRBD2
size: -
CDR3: CASSDHGTSGVNEQFF
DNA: TGCGCCAGCAGTGATCATGGGACTAGCGGGGTAAATGAGCAGTTCTTC

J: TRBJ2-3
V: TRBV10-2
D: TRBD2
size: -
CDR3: CASRGPGLGSHRQYF
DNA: TGCGCCAGCAGGGGGCCGGGACTAGGATCACACAGGCAGTATTTT